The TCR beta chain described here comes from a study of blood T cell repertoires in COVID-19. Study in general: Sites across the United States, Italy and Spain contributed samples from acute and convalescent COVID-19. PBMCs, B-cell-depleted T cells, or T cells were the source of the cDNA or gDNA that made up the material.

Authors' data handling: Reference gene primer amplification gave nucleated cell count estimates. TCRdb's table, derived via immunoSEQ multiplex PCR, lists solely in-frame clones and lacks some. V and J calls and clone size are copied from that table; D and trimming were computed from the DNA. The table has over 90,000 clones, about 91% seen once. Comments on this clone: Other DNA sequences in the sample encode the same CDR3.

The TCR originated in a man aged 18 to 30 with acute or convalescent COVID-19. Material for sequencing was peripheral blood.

The CDR3 spells CAISESRGAGYGYTF. In nucleotides, the CDR3 is TGTGCCATCAGTGAGTCGCGGGGAGCGGGCTATGGCTACACCTTC. The V and J genes are TRBV10-3 and TRBJ1-2, with unresolved D. The ends were cut back, 0 bases at V and 4 bases at J, with 12 bases in the middle. The CDR3 spans 15 residues. Germline V gene data show CDR1 as ENHRY and CDR2 as SYGVKD.